This paragraph covers one T cell receptor beta chain sequence. The target antigen is unknown. The sample originates from a study of T cell responses to AZD1222 COVID-19 vaccine. Overall study: Researchers grouped second doses given at about 4 or about 12 weeks into one pool. Study-level results: All repertoire sampling was performed exclusively after the peak T cell response. Researchers report vaccine-associated CD4 TCRs spanning spike, with dominance at 160-218 and 743-854.

V was clipped by 2 bases and J by 5 bases; unmatched bases: 0. Germline CDR1 reads LGHNA; CDR2 reads YNFKEQ. This CDR3 has 13 amino acids. The assay was immunoSEQ multiplex PCR, and TCRdb's table has in-frame clones only and misses some. The sample carries over 120,000 clones, over 90% recorded once. The source of this sequence is an adult in good health. The chain is built from TRBV4-2 and TRBJ2-7; 10 bases line up with TRBD2. The sequencing here drew on peripheral blood, taken on day 0 of AZD1222 vaccination. CDR3 sequence reads: CASSQTSGDEQYF. In DNA, the CDR3 is TGTGCCAGCAGCCAAACTAGCGGGGACGAGCAGTACTTC.